This paragraph reports one T cell receptor beta chain. The sample is drawn from a study of blood T cell repertoires in COVID-19. Looked up from germline, CDR1 is SGHTS and CDR2 is YDEGEE. Germline trimming cut 2 bases from V and 1 base from J; bases unmatched to any gene: 10. The CDR3 loop spans 18 amino acids. Produced via immunoSEQ multiplex PCR; TCRdb's table is partial and in-frame only. Of hundreds of thousands of clones listed, 75% to 90% are singletons. The rearrangement joins TRBV5-8 to TRBJ1-3, with 9 bases lining up with TRBD1. The sample was peripheral blood. The receptor was isolated from a man between 60 and 75 years old who had recovered from COVID-19. The CDR3: CASSFTGTGRRSGNTIYF. The CDR3 DNA reads TGTGCCAGCAGCTTTACCGGGACAGGGAGGAGGTCTGGAAACACCATATATTTT.